What follows describes a single TCR beta chain. Its target is unknown. The germline gives CDR1 MNHEY, CDR2 SMNVEV (reference sequence). V dropped 4 bases and J dropped 5 bases, with 11 bases sitting between them. CDR3 length: 14 residues. This sample is part of a study of identical twins. Findings of the study overall: Invariant T cells like MAIT and iNKT could partly confound the zero-insertion analyses.

It was template switching that added a universal primer site, and there were unique molecular identifiers on the cDNA. MiXCR, applied by TCRdb to the 5' RACE reads, yields one record per CDR3 protein. This sample has hundreds of thousands of distinct CDR3 sequences, with roughly 18% found just once. All donors were healthy, and all were Caucasian. This sample also appeared in a second study, on T cells expressing NK-cell markers. That work adds: There were several donors in whom these clonotypes also led the CD3+CD56-NKG2C+ fraction.

This receptor was obtained from a young woman in good health. The V gene is TRBV27, the J gene TRBJ1-4, with no clear D. Sequencing was performed on PBMCs. CDR3 coding DNA: TGTGCCAGCAGTTCCCTCCAGGAAAATGAAAAACTGTTTTTT. This gives the protein CASSSLQENEKLFF.